This T cell receptor beta chain is from a study of control samples from healthy donors and cancer patients. The germline CDR1 and CDR2 sequences are SQVTM and ANQGSEA. This CDR3 region has 13 residues. With 4 bases removed from V and 0 bases from J, the gap between germline ends came to 9 bases. The repertoire was sequenced with immunoSEQ multiplex PCR; TCRdb's copy has only in-frame clones and lacks some. The data show over 150,000 clones, roughly 94% seen once. Sequences were obtained from PBMCs. The genes are TRBV29-1 and TRBJ1-1; tentatively, D is TRBD1 (6 bases). This TCR came from a man in his sixties with colorectal cancer. CDR3 sequence: CSVGRDMNTEAFF. The CDR3 bases are TGCAGCGTTGGGCGGGACATGAACACTGAAGCTTTCTTT.